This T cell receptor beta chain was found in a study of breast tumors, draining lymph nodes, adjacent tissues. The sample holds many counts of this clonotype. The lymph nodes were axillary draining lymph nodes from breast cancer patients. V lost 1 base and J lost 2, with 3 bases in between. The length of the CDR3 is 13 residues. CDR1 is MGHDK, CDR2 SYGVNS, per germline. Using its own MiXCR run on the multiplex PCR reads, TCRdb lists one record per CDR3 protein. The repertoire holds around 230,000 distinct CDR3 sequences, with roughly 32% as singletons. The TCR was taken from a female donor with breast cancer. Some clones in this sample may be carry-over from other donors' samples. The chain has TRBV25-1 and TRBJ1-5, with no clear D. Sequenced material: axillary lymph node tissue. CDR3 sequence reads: CASSEWGNQPQHF. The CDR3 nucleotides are TGTGCCAGCAGTGAATGGGGCAATCAGCCCCAGCATTTT. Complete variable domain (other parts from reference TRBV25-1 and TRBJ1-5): EADIYQTPRYLVIGTGKKITLECSQTMGHDKMYWYQQDPGMELHLIHYSYGVNSTEKGDLSSESTVSRIRTEHFPLTLESARPSHTSQYLCASSEWGNQPQHFGDGTRLSIL.